This T cell receptor beta chain was observed in a study of shared clonotypes between healthy human individuals. Across the whole study: Researchers drew samples from a couple of women and a few men aged 18 to 49.

General study points: The four-donor shared clonotypes exceeded non-shared clonotypes in generation probability, with non-shared ones scoring lower. Naive subsets generally exceeded memory subsets in estimated richness.

This CDR3 contains 15 residues. V was clipped by 3 bases and J by 0 bases, with 12 bases between them. Per germline, CDR1 MGHRA and CDR2 YSYEKL. Comments on this clone: The antigen is undetermined.

Measured with immunoSEQ multiplex PCR; TCRdb has only the in-frame clones, and not every one. This sample has some 550,000 clones, with 95% to 98% found just once. The rearrangement links TRBV4-1 to TRBJ2-7; possibly TRBD2 for D (5 bases). Specimen: naive CD4+ T cells sorted from blood. The sample's subset: CD45RA+ positively selected. The sequence came from a woman in her thirties in good health. The CDR3 here is CASSQLGLISYEQYF. CDR3 coding DNA: TGCGCCAGCAGCCAGCTCGGACTCATCTCCTACGAGCAGTACTTC.